This T cell receptor beta chain was sequenced in a study of blood T cell repertoires in COVID-19. Across the whole study: Italy, Spain and the United States were the sources of the convalescent and acute COVID-19 samples. Sources were T cells, B-cell-depleted T cells, or PBMCs; the material itself was cDNA or gDNA.

Assay: immunoSEQ multiplex PCR; the TCRdb copy retains only in-frame clones and omits some. This sample has about 350,000 clones, with roughly 89% found just once. After removal of 4 bases from V and 0 bases from J, the junction contained 8 bases not matched to a gene. CDR3 length: 19 residues. The germline V gene encodes CDR1 LNHDA and CDR2 SQIVND (reference sequence). The chain combines TRBV19 with TRBJ2-6; TRBD1 matches at 11 bases. Sequenced material: peripheral blood. The receptor was isolated from an older woman with COVID-19, enrolled during active disease. The CDR3, as DNA: TGTGCCAGTAGTACCGGGGACAGGGGGTTCCTCTCTGGGGCCAACGTCCTGACTTTC. It yields the protein CASSTGDRGFLSGANVLTF.